A selection of T cell receptor beta chains follows, all from one sample in a study of shared clonotypes between healthy human individuals. Using immunoSEQ multiplex PCR, the repertoire was profiled, and TCRdb retains in-frame clones only, with some absent. The profile shows roughly 2,500,000 clones, 90% to 95% of them singletons. Source material: naive CD4+ T cells from PBMCs. These receptors were taken from a young man in good health. Some clones in this sample may be carry-over from other donors' samples. CDR3s include the opening cysteine and the closing phenylalanine or tryptophan. Each record gives: J gene, D gene, clone size, V gene, CDR3 DNA, CDR3 protein. A D gene is named only where the DNA matches it firmly. Size is stated for part of the rows, as once, few or many counts, or as a class when the clone is expanded.

j_gene: TRBJ1-4
d_gene: TRBD1
abundance: -
v_gene: TRBV27
CDR3nt: TGTGCCAGCACCCCCTGGGGACAGGGATATCCTGGTAATGAAAAACTGTTTTTT
CDR3aa: CASTPWGQGYPGNEKLFF

j_gene: TRBJ1-1
d_gene: -
abundance: -
v_gene: TRBV5-1
CDR3nt: TGCGCCAGCAGCTCCCCGTCGGCGGGGAACACTGAAGCTTTCTTT
CDR3aa: CASSSPSAGNTEAFF

j_gene: TRBJ1-3
d_gene: TRBD1
abundance: -
v_gene: TRBV13
CDR3nt: TGTGCCAGCACCCCTGGGGGACAGGTTCCAAGCTCTGGAAACACCATATATTTT
CDR3aa: CASTPGGQVPSSGNTIYF

j_gene: TRBJ2-7
d_gene: -
abundance: -
v_gene: TRBV10-1
CDR3nt: TGCGCCAGCAGTGAGGGGTTGGACCCCGCCTACGAGCAGTACTTC
CDR3aa: CASSEGLDPAYEQYF

j_gene: TRBJ1-3
d_gene: TRBD1
abundance: -
v_gene: TRBV18
CDR3nt: TGTGCCAGCTCCCTCCGGGACAGCTCTGGAAACACCATATATTTT
CDR3aa: CASSLRDSSGNTIYF

j_gene: TRBJ2-7
d_gene: TRBD1
abundance: -
v_gene: TRBV7-2
CDR3nt: TGTGCCAGCAGCTCGGACAGGGAAGACGAGCAGTACTTC
CDR3aa: CASSSDREDEQYF

j_gene: TRBJ2-1
d_gene: -
abundance: -
v_gene: TRBV10-2
CDR3nt: TGCGCCAGCAGTAGCTTTGAGAGGCCCTACAATGAGCAGTTCTTC
CDR3aa: CASSSFERPYNEQFF

j_gene: TRBJ2-3
d_gene: TRBD2
abundance: -
v_gene: TRBV10-3
CDR3nt: TGTGCCATCAGTGACCGGACTAGCGGGGGCACAGATACGCAGTATTTT
CDR3aa: CAISDRTSGGTDTQYF

j_gene: TRBJ2-1
d_gene: TRBD2
abundance: -
v_gene: TRBV6-6
CDR3nt: TGTGCCAGCAGCTTCGGAGCGGGAGGACACAATGAGCAGTTCTTC
CDR3aa: CASSFGAGGHNEQFF

j_gene: TRBJ1-1
d_gene: -
abundance: few
v_gene: TRBV5-1
CDR3nt: TGCGCCAGCAGGCAAGACCCTGGGGTTACTGAAGCTTTCTTT
CDR3aa: CASRQDPGVTEAFF

j_gene: TRBJ2-7
d_gene: TRBD1
abundance: -
v_gene: TRBV6-6
CDR3nt: TGTGCCAGCAAAACGACAGGGGGCTCGTACGAGCAGTACTTC
CDR3aa: CASKTTGGSYEQYF

j_gene: TRBJ1-4
d_gene: TRBD1
abundance: -
v_gene: TRBV5-1
CDR3nt: TGCGCCAGCAGCCCGTTGACAGGGTTGGCTGAAAAACTGTTTTTT
CDR3aa: CASSPLTGLAEKLFF

j_gene: TRBJ2-3
d_gene: -
abundance: -
v_gene: TRBV9
CDR3nt: TGTGCCAGCAGCGGAAATCCGGAGGGGGGCACAGATACGCAGTATTTT
CDR3aa: CASSGNPEGGTDTQYF

j_gene: TRBJ1-3
d_gene: -
abundance: once
v_gene: TRBV30
CDR3nt: TGTGTTACCCAGTATGGCAACACCATATATTTT
CDR3aa: CVTQYGNTIYF

j_gene: TRBJ1-1
d_gene: -
abundance: -
v_gene: TRBV6-1
CDR3nt: TGTGCCAGCAGTGTTCGATCAGGGGACACTGAAGCTTTCTTT
CDR3aa: CASSVRSGDTEAFF

j_gene: TRBJ1-1
d_gene: -
abundance: -
v_gene: TRBV7-9
CDR3nt: TGTGCCAGCAGCTTAGTATTCGGGTTCCACACTGAAGCTTTCTTT
CDR3aa: CASSLVFGFHTEAFF

j_gene: TRBJ2-1
d_gene: TRBD2
abundance: -
v_gene: TRBV9
CDR3nt: TGTGCCAGCAGCGTTTTTAGCGGGATGAATGAGCAGTTCTTC
CDR3aa: CASSVFSGMNEQFF

j_gene: TRBJ2-5
d_gene: TRBD2
abundance: -
v_gene: TRBV10-3
CDR3nt: TGTGCCATCGGGGTGCTAGCGGGAGGGTCCCAAGAGACCCAGTACTTC
CDR3aa: CAIGVLAGGSQETQYF

j_gene: TRBJ2-3
d_gene: -
abundance: -
v_gene: TRBV7-3
CDR3nt: TGTGCCAGCAGCCGGCGCCTCGGCGCGGATACGCAGTATTTT
CDR3aa: CASSRRLGADTQYF

j_gene: TRBJ1-5
d_gene: -
abundance: -
v_gene: TRBV28
CDR3nt: TGTGCCAGCGGGGGCTACAGCAATCAGCCCCAGCATTTT
CDR3aa: CASGGYSNQPQHF

j_gene: TRBJ1-2
d_gene: -
abundance: -
v_gene: TRBV28
CDR3nt: TGTGCCAGCACTCCCCGAGGGTTTCTTAGGGACTATCGAGTGTTGGACTATGGCTACACCTTC
CDR3aa: CASTPRGFLRDYRVLDYGYTF

j_gene: TRBJ1-1
d_gene: -
abundance: few
v_gene: TRBV18
CDR3nt: TGTGCCAGCTCACCCCCTACACTATTGGACACTGAAGCTTTCTTT
CDR3aa: CASSPPTLLDTEAFF

j_gene: TRBJ1-4
d_gene: -
abundance: -
v_gene: TRBV29-1
CDR3nt: TGCAGCGTTGAAGGACTCGGTAATGAAAAACTGTTTTTT
CDR3aa: CSVEGLGNEKLFF

j_gene: TRBJ2-1
d_gene: -
abundance: -
v_gene: TRBV28
CDR3nt: TGTGCCAGCAGTTTGCCCGGGAGAGATGAGCAGTTCTTC
CDR3aa: CASSLPGRDEQFF

j_gene: TRBJ1-1
d_gene: -
abundance: -
v_gene: TRBV7-9
CDR3nt: TGTGCCGTCCAACAGGTTTTGAACACTGAAGCTTTCTTT
CDR3aa: CAVQQVLNTEAFF

j_gene: TRBJ2-2
d_gene: -
abundance: -
v_gene: TRBV7-2
CDR3nt: TGTGCCAGCAGCTTTCAGGGGATGGTAGCCGGGGAGCTGTTTTTT
CDR3aa: CASSFQGMVAGELFF

j_gene: TRBJ1-1
d_gene: TRBD1
abundance: once
v_gene: TRBV5-1
CDR3nt: TGCGCCAGCAGCTGGGGACAGAAAACTGAAGCTTTCTTT
CDR3aa: CASSWGQKTEAFF

j_gene: TRBJ2-7
d_gene: -
abundance: -
v_gene: TRBV6-1
CDR3nt: TGTGCCAGCAGTGAATACCACGAGCAGTACTTC
CDR3aa: CASSEYHEQYF

j_gene: TRBJ2-5
d_gene: -
abundance: -
v_gene: TRBV5-4
CDR3nt: TGTGCCAGCAGCTTGGCGGGGGCTATAGAGACCCAGTACTTC
CDR3aa: CASSLAGAIETQYF

j_gene: TRBJ2-7
d_gene: -
abundance: -
v_gene: TRBV28
CDR3nt: TGTGCCAGCAGTGTTTTGGGTGAAGCCCAAGGAGCCTACGAGCAGTACTTC
CDR3aa: CASSVLGEAQGAYEQYF

j_gene: TRBJ1-4
d_gene: -
abundance: -
v_gene: TRBV28
CDR3nt: TGTGCCAGCAGTTCGTACAGGGCGGGTGAAAAACTGTTTTTT
CDR3aa: CASSSYRAGEKLFF

j_gene: TRBJ2-5
d_gene: TRBD1
abundance: once
v_gene: TRBV28
CDR3nt: TGTGCCAGCCGGCAACAGGGGAAGAGAACCCAGTACTTC
CDR3aa: CASRQQGKRTQYF

j_gene: TRBJ1-2
d_gene: TRBD1
abundance: few
v_gene: TRBV27
CDR3nt: TGTGCCAGCAGTACGCAGGGGGGTGGCTACACCTTC
CDR3aa: CASSTQGGGYTF

j_gene: TRBJ1-1
d_gene: -
abundance: -
v_gene: TRBV7-8
CDR3nt: TGTGCCAGCAGCTTGTATATGGGTCAGGGAGAAGCTTTCTTT
CDR3aa: CASSLYMGQGEAFF

j_gene: TRBJ1-5
d_gene: -
abundance: -
v_gene: TRBV2
CDR3nt: TGTGCCAGCAGTGTAGGGGACTACAATCAGCCCCAGCATTTT
CDR3aa: CASSVGDYNQPQHF

j_gene: TRBJ2-7
d_gene: TRBD1
abundance: -
v_gene: TRBV28
CDR3nt: TGTGCCAGCAGTTTACCTAGGACAGGGTCCTACGAGCAGTACTTC
CDR3aa: CASSLPRTGSYEQYF

j_gene: TRBJ2-3
d_gene: -
abundance: -
v_gene: TRBV2
CDR3nt: TGTGCCAGCTTTGGAGGAGGCACAGATACGCAGTATTTT
CDR3aa: CASFGGGTDTQYF

j_gene: TRBJ2-3
d_gene: -
abundance: -
v_gene: TRBV4-2
CDR3nt: TGTGCCAGCAGCCAAGATCTAGGGGATGCAGATACGCAGTATTTT
CDR3aa: CASSQDLGDADTQYF

j_gene: TRBJ1-1
d_gene: -
abundance: -
v_gene: TRBV6-5
CDR3nt: TGTGCCAGCAGTTACTCGTCCGGGTTTGGCACTGAAGCTTTCTTT
CDR3aa: CASSYSSGFGTEAFF

j_gene: TRBJ1-5
d_gene: -
abundance: -
v_gene: TRBV6-5
CDR3nt: TGTGCCAGCAGTGAAGGTCAGCCCCAGCATTTT
CDR3aa: CASSEGQPQHF